This is a list of T cell receptor beta chains from one sample in a study of OX40 agonist ivuxolimab in advanced cancers. Profiling relied on immunoSEQ multiplex PCR, and the TCRdb table lists in-frame clones only, not all of them. The sample includes 55,000 to 85,000 clones, 70% to 90% of them seen just once. The material was CD4+ or CD8+ T cells sorted from blood, obtained in a trial of the OX40 agonist ivuxolimab. The receptors were sampled from an adult with an advanced solid tumor such as melanoma, head and neck, liver or kidney cancer. CDR3s include the opening cysteine and the closing phenylalanine or tryptophan. The D gene is left open where the match is weak. Size is omitted from some rows. Given values are once, few, many or a class for expanded clones.

NA	TRBV6-1	NA	14	TRBJ2-3	CASSWQVSTDTQYF	TGTGCCAGCAGTTGGCAGGTCAGCACAGATACGCAGTATTTT
NA	TRBV4-3	TRBD1	15	TRBJ1-4	CASSRRKTGNEKLFF	TGCGCCAGCAGCCGGAGAAAGACAGGGAACGAAAAACTGTTTTTT
NA	TRBV5-1	TRBD1	13	TRBJ1-4	CASRRTGTEKLFF	TGCGCCAGCAGGAGGACAGGGACTGAAAAACTGTTTTTT
once	TRBV10-1	NA	15	TRBJ2-5	CASRDPGQGKETQYF	TGCGCCAGCAGGGACCCTGGGCAGGGGAAAGAGACCCAGTACTTC
NA	TRBV15	TRBD1	15	TRBJ1-2	CATSRGRQGVEGYTF	TGTGCCACCAGCAGAGGGAGACAGGGGGTGGAGGGCTACACCTTC
once	TRBV19	TRBD2	15	TRBJ2-7	CASSRTSGGSYEQYF	TGTGCCAGTAGCAGGACTAGCGGGGGCTCCTACGAGCAGTACTTC
once	TRBV7-8	TRBD1	15	TRBJ2-2	CASSLRDRVLGELFF	TGTGCCAGCAGCTTAAGGGACAGGGTTCTCGGGGAGCTGTTTTTT
NA	TRBV7-9	TRBD2	15	TRBJ2-2	CASSPGGGNTGELFF	TGTGCCAGCAGCCCCGGGGGGGGGAACACCGGGGAGCTGTTTTTT
NA	TRBV27	TRBD1	16	TRBJ1-2	CASSFSRQGPNYGYTF	TGTGCCAGCAGTTTCTCTCGACAGGGCCCTAACTATGGCTACACCTTC
NA	TRBV5-5	TRBD2	16	TRBJ2-3	CASSLAGLAVTDTQYF	TGTGCCAGCAGCTTGGCGGGACTAGCGGTCACAGATACGCAGTATTTT
NA	TRBV9	NA	13	TRBJ1-6	CASSHGGNSPLHF	TGTGCCAGCAGCCATGGGGGGAATTCACCCCTCCACTTT
NA	TRBV28	NA	13	TRBJ2-3	CASSSFGQGTQYF	TGTGCCAGCAGTTCCTTCGGGCAGGGTACGCAGTATTTT
NA	TRBV2	TRBD1	14	TRBJ2-2	CASNSGDRLRELFF	TGTGCCAGCAACAGTGGGGACAGGTTGAGGGAGCTGTTTTTT
once	TRBV30	NA	14	TRBJ2-1	CAWSVASAYNEQFF	TGTGCCTGGAGTGTGGCTAGCGCGTACAATGAGCAGTTCTTC
NA	TRBV28	TRBD2	13	TRBJ2-7	CATSSGPTYEQYF	TGTGCCACATCTAGCGGGCCTACCTACGAGCAGTACTTC
once	TRBV9	NA	16	TRBJ2-1	CASSVEWDRSYNEQFF	TGTGCCAGCAGCGTAGAGTGGGACCGCTCCTACAATGAGCAGTTCTTC
NA	TRBV18	TRBD1	14	TRBJ1-5	CASSLDRGNQPQHF	TGTGCCAGCTCGCTGGACAGGGGGAATCAGCCCCAGCATTTT
NA	TRBV7-2	TRBD1	13	TRBJ1-2	CASSLQTGDGYTF	TGTGCCAGCAGCTTACAGACAGGGGATGGCTACACCTTC